Listed below are T cell receptor beta chains from one sample, sequenced in a study of T cell responses to AZD1222 COVID-19 vaccine. Libraries were prepared by immunoSEQ multiplex PCR; TCRdb keeps only in-frame clonotypes and omits some of them. The sample has 150,000 or so clones, about 90% seen once. The sequenced sample was peripheral blood, obtained 28 days after the second AZD1222 dose. Receptors were obtained from an adult who received the AZD1222 COVID-19 vaccine. Both conserved end residues are trimmed from each CDR3. Fields, in order: J gene, V gene, CDR3 protein.

TRBJ2-1	TRBV6-5	ASRGSGGGYNEQF
TRBJ1-5	TRBV19	ASDSDSNQPQH
TRBJ1-1	TRBV19	ASSPYRDFEAF
TRBJ1-6	TRBV6-4	ASSESGGNSPLH
TRBJ1-2	TRBV15	ATSREGQLTYGYT
TRBJ1-1	TRBV7-2	ASSLEDRGPLEAF
TRBJ1-1	TRBV7-9	ASSLAHSWTGVDTEAF
TRBJ2-7	TRBV30	AWSFTRTIAYEQY
TRBJ2-5	TRBV2	ASQRRLAGQKETQY
TRBJ1-5	TRBV5-8	ASSSEGVGNQPQH
TRBJ2-3	TRBV12-3/TRBV12-4	ASSLTSTDTQY
TRBJ2-3	TRBV27	ASSLFGWGRNTDTQY